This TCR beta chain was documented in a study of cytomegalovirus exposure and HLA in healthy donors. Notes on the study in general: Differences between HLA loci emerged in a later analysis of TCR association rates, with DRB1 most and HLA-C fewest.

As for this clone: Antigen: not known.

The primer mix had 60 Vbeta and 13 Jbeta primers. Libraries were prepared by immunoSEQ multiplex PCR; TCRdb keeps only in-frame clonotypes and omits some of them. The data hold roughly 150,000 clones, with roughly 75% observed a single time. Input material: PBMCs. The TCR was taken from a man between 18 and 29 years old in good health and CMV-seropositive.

The DNA of the CDR3 is TGTGCCAGCAGCTTTACGACTAGCACAGATACGCAGTATTTT. It is translated as CASSFTTSTDTQYF. The chain recombines TRBV5-6 with TRBJ2-3; D is unclear. The CDR3 length is 14 residues. CDR1 and CDR2 from the germline V gene are SGHDT and YYEEEE. V lost 2 bases and J lost 0, with 7 bases in between.